The 24 T cell receptor beta chains below all came from one sample that was sequenced in a study of T cells in Graves' hyperthyroidism and ophthalmopathy. From RNA transcripts, TCR beta CDR3 regions were amplified. In the first-round RT-PCR of the TCR CDR3, the HTBI primer set was used. Via MiXCR, TCRdb re-called the multiplex PCR reads, giving one row per CDR3 protein. The data show about 400,000 distinct CDR3 sequences, about 14% seen once. Sequenced material: blood. The receptors come from a man between 45 and 60 years old with Graves' ophthalmopathy.

A remark on this clonotype: A much larger clone differs by one base, so this may be a read error. The chain couples TRBV28 to TRBJ2-4; D might be TRBD1 (6 bases). The CDR3 runs 16 residues. Germline-derived CDR1 and CDR2 are MDHEN and SYDVKM. The CDR3, as DNA: TGTCCCAGCAGCCCCGCAGGGGCAGAGGCCAAAAACATTCAGTACTTC. Its translation: CPSSPAGAEAKNIQYF.

In its sample, this clonotype was seen many times. The chain combines TRBV12-3 or TRBV12-4 with TRBJ1-1; D not resolved. V lost 3 bases, J lost 6 bases, and 14 bases lay in between. The length of the CDR3 is 14 residues. The CDR3 is CASSFGRLLPEAFF. The CDR3 DNA sequence: TGTGCCAGCAGTTTTGGCAGGTTACTTCCTGAAGCTTTCTTT.

This clonotype was seen many times. The chain links TRBV6-2 or TRBV6-3 to TRBJ2-7; 8 bases agree with TRBD2. The CDR3 sequence is 16 residues long. V shed 7 bases, J shed 1 base, and the junction held 12 bases outside the gene matches. Germline V gene sequence: CDR1 MNHEY, CDR2 SVGEGT. The CDR3: CASTFGGSGKSYEQYF. The DNA of the CDR3 is TGTGCCAGCACCTTCGGGGGTAGCGGGAAGTCCTACGAGCAGTACTTC.

This clonotype turned up a few times. The V and J genes are TRBV2 and TRBJ2-2, with TRBD1 matching 8 bases. The CDR3 covers 14 residues. CDR1 is SNHLY and CDR2 is FYNNEI in the germline V gene. With V trimmed by 7 bases and J by 4 bases, 5 bases remained unmatched. The CDR3 is CASTETGATGELFF. The CDR3 DNA reads TGTGCCAGCACCGAGACAGGGGCCACCGGGGAGCTGTTTTTT.

This clonotype has ten or more counts. The V gene is TRBV20-1, the J gene TRBJ2-1, with 7 bases aligning to TRBD2. This CDR3 has 16 residues. Germline CDR1 DFQATT, CDR2 SNEGSKA (reference sequence). With V trimmed by 4 bases and J by 0 bases, 9 bases remained unmatched. Written as DNA, the CDR3 is TGCAGTGCTAAGCGAAGGGGCGGGAGCTCCTACAATGAGCAGTTCTTC. It encodes CSAKRRGGSSYNEQFF.

This clonotype was picked up many times. The rearrangement links TRBV2 to TRBJ2-3, with 10 positions matching TRBD2. The V and J ends lost 3 bases and 5 bases, in that order; junction bases with no gene match: 5. The CDR3 is 15 amino acids. Germline CDR1 and CDR2: SNHLY and FYNNEI. The CDR3 region is CASSDFPSGGDTQYF. DNA for the CDR3: TGTGCCAGCAGTGATTTTCCTAGCGGGGGAGATACGCAGTATTTT.

This clonotype was detected many times. This chain connects TRBV20-1 to TRBJ2-3, with TRBD1 identical over 9 bases. The junction had 11 bases not matched to a gene; V was cut back by 1 base and J by 3 bases. Germline lookup yields CDR1 DFQATT and CDR2 SNEGSKA (reference sequence). CDR3 size: 17 residues. CDR3 DNA: TGCAGTGCTAGAGCCCCACCCAACAGGGGGCAAACAGATACGCAGTATTTT. Protein sequence: CSARAPPNRGQTDTQYF.

Many counts were recorded for this clonotype. The gene calls are TRBV18 and TRBJ2-7, with 9 bases that match TRBD1. This CDR3 spans 15 amino acids. CDR1 is KGHSH, CDR2 LQKENI, per germline. V dropped 1 base and J dropped 5; count of bases not matched to a gene: 6. The CDR3 here is CASSPQGQGLHEQYF. The CDR3 nucleotides are TGTGCCAGCTCACCACAGGGACAGGGCCTCCACGAGCAGTACTTC.

This chain connects TRBV15 to TRBJ2-2, with 12 bases matching TRBD2. Trimming removed 5 bases from V and 2 bases from J; junction bases left unmatched: 3. Germline assignment: CDR1 LNHNV and CDR2 YYDKDF (reference sequence). This CDR3 contains 16 residues. CDR3 sequence: CATSGTSGLNTGELFF. The DNA for the CDR3 is TGTGCCACCAGCGGGACTAGCGGGTTAAACACCGGGGAGCTGTTTTTT.

This clonotype came up a few times. This chain uses TRBV2 with TRBJ1-5; 7 bases fit TRBD1. The CDR3 spans 14 residues. Per the germline V gene, CDR1 is SNHLY and CDR2 is FYNNEI. Trimming took 2 bases from V and 9 from J; bases not matched to a gene: 7. The CDR3 is CASSERRGSRPQHF. DNA for the CDR3: TGTGCCAGCAGTGAACGCAGGGGGAGTCGGCCCCAGCATTTT.

This clonotype was seen ten or more times. The rearrangement uses TRBV3-1 and TRBJ2-1, with D perhaps TRBD2 (6 bases). The germline gives CDR1 LGHDT, CDR2 YNNKEL (reference sequence). V gave up 1 base and J gave up 0 bases, with 7 bases separating them. There are 15 residues in the CDR3. CDR3 nucleotide sequence: TGTGCCAGCAGCCAAGGGACTAACTCCTACAATGAGCAGTTCTTC. Protein sequence: CASSQGTNSYNEQFF.

Comments on this clonotype: A read error may be the cause here, since a much bigger clone is one base away. The chain combines TRBV20-1 with TRBJ2-7, with D perhaps TRBD1 (6 bases). The germline gives CDR1 DFQATT, CDR2 SNEGSKA (reference sequence). The CDR3 sequence is 11 residues long. The CDR3 loop is CKLDSFYEQYF. In DNA form, the CDR3 reads TGCAAGTTGGACAGTTTCTACGAGCAGTACTTC.

This clonotype was recorded many times. The genes are TRBV15 and TRBJ2-3, with TRBD2 identical over 12 bases. Germline V CDR1 and CDR2: LNHNV, YYDKDF (reference sequence). With 3 bases clipped from V and 6 bases from J, the junction kept 4 bases outside the gene matches. The CDR3 is made up of 15 amino acids. CDR3 sequence (DNA): TGTGCCACCAGCAGGACTAGCGGGAGTTTTGATACGCAGTATTTT. Protein product: CATSRTSGSFDTQYF.

There are a few counts of this clonotype. The V and J genes are TRBV19 and TRBJ1-6; D call uncertain. This CDR3 comprises 12 residues. CDR1 is LNHDA, CDR2 SQIVND, per germline (reference sequence). With 6 bases removed from V and 10 bases from J, the gap between germline ends came to 10 bases. The CDR3 nucleotides are TGTGCCAGTAGAGGAATAAAATCACCCCTCCACTTT. As protein: CASRGIKSPLHF. Filled out from reference TRBV19 and TRBJ1-6, the complete variable domain reads DGGITQSPKYLFRKEGQNVTLSCEQNLNHDAMYWYRQDPGQGLRLIYYSQIVNDFQKGDIAEGYSVSREKKESFPLTVTSAQKNPTAFYLCASRGIKSPLHFGNGTRLTVT.

The rearrangement joins TRBV5-1 to TRBJ2-7; the D is unclear. CDR3 size: 15 residues. Trimming took 0 bases from V and 0 from J, leaving 10 bases between them. The germline gives CDR1 SGHRS, CDR2 YFSETQ. In nucleotides, the CDR3 is TGCGCCAGCAGCTTGGGAGACACAAGCTCCTACGAGCAGTACTTC. Protein: CASSLGDTSSYEQYF.

This clonotype has at least ten counts. The chain has TRBV24-1 and TRBJ2-1; the match to TRBD2 covers 11 bases. CDR1 is KGHDR, CDR2 SFDVKD, per germline. The CDR3 is made up of 16 amino acids. V lost 3 bases, J lost 9 bases, and 9 bases stayed unmatched. CDR3 bases: TGTGCCACCAGTGATAGACTAGCGGGACCCCCCGGTGAGCAGTTCTTC. Its protein is CATSDRLAGPPGEQFF.

This clonotype was seen many times. The CDR3 DNA reads TGTGCCATCAGTCCCCTCTCTCAGGTGAACACTGAAGCTTTCTTT. As protein: CAISPLSQVNTEAFF. The chain recombines TRBV10-3 with TRBJ1-1; no firm D call. Germline-derived CDR1 and CDR2 are ENHRY and SYGVKD. CDR3 length: 15 residues. V lost 5 bases to trimming and J lost 0 bases, with 13 bases between them.

This clonotype was picked up many times. The chain carries TRBV30 and TRBJ1-2; D is unclear. Looked up from germline, CDR1 is GTSNPN and CDR2 is SVGIG (reference sequence). The CDR3 has 13 amino acids. Trimming removed 0 bases from V and 4 bases from J, with 9 bases in between. DNA of the CDR3: TGTGCCTGGAGTGTACTAACTACCTATGGCTACACCTTC. As protein: CAWSVLTTYGYTF.

V usage is TRBV12-3 or TRBV12-4 and J usage is TRBJ2-6; D possibly matches TRBD1 or TRBD2 (5 bases each). The CDR3 sequence is 17 residues long. Trimming stripped 6 bases from V and 0 bases from J, with 15 bases between. The CDR3 DNA follows: TGTGCCAGCAGCCATACCGGGGCACACTCTGGGGCCAACGTCCTGACTTTC. Amino acids: CASSHTGAHSGANVLTF.

Many counts were recorded for this clonotype. J is TRBJ2-7 and V is TRBV18; D not resolved. Germline lookup yields CDR1 KGHSH and CDR2 LQKENI. V was cut by 6 bases and J by 0 bases, with 9 bases left in between. The CDR3 totals 13 residues. The CDR3 reads CASSRPSSYEQYF. The CDR3 DNA is TGTGCCAGCTCCCGGCCGAGCTCCTACGAGCAGTACTTC.

The genes are TRBV27 and TRBJ2-7; TRBD1 matches at 8 bases. This CDR3 is 15 amino acids long. Germline values: CDR1 MNHEY, CDR2 SMNVEV (reference sequence). The V segment lost 6 bases and the J segment 5 bases; nucleotides outside the gene matches: 12. The CDR3 loop reads CASSRDTTGVDEQYF. CDR3 in DNA: TGTGCCAGCAGCCGAGATACGACAGGGGTCGACGAGCAGTACTTC.

At least ten counts were recorded for this clonotype. This chain uses TRBV5-5 with TRBJ2-3; 8 bases align to TRBD1. CDR3 length: 18 amino acids. In germline, CDR1 is SGHKS, CDR2 YYEKEE (reference sequence). With V trimmed by 2 bases and J by 0 bases, 11 bases remained unmatched. The CDR3 DNA follows: TGTGCCAGCAGCTTTAGGGGGGCAGGGGGCTCTAGCACAGATACGCAGTATTTT. This gives the protein CASSFRGAGGSSTDTQYF.

This clonotype has a count of ten or more. The J gene is TRBJ2-3, the V gene TRBV5-8; D call uncertain. There are 12 residues in the CDR3. Per the germline V gene, CDR1 is SGHTS and CDR2 is YDEGEE. Trimming took off 4 bases at V and 4 bases at J, with 7 bases between the two ends. This CDR3 is CASSPDPDTQYF. CDR3 DNA sequence: TGTGCCAGCAGCCCGGACCCAGATACGCAGTATTTT.

In this sample, this clonotype turned up many times. The chain uses TRBV20-1 and TRBJ2-1, with 7 nucleotides matching TRBD2. Germline lookup yields CDR1 DFQATT and CDR2 SNEGSKA (reference sequence). The CDR3 loop spans 14 amino acids. The ends lost 6 bases at V and 7 bases at J; junction bases unmatched: 12. As DNA, the CDR3 is TGCAGTGCGCAACCTAGCGGACTGGGGAATGAGCAGTTCTTC. It yields the protein CSAQPSGLGNEQFF.